The clone carrying this T cell receptor (beta chain) was counted ten times or more. What it recognizes is unknown. This CDR3 is built from 12 residues. The V gene's germline CDR1 is LGHDT and CDR2 YNNKEL (reference sequence). The V gene lost 3 bases and the J gene lost 7 bases, with 10 bases spanning the gap. The entry originates in a study of identical twins. General study findings and limits: Model-predicted out-of-frame TCR alpha sharing fell below observed values in monozygotic twins.

The authors used template switching to add a universal primer site and gave cDNA unique molecular identifiers. TCRdb re-called the 5' RACE reads through MiXCR, storing one row per CDR3 protein. The data show 450,000 or so distinct CDR3 sequences, with roughly an eighth seen just once and approximately 1% held by the top ten. This sample also belongs to another study, concerning yellow fever vaccine responses in identical twins.

The sample consisted of CD4+ T cells sorted from blood. The TCR was taken from a woman under 30 in good health. The chain carries TRBV3-1 and TRBJ2-7; unclear D gene. In DNA, the CDR3 is TGTGCCAGCAGCCACCGCGCCGGGGAGCAGTACTTC. It is translated as CASSHRAGEQYF.